This T cell receptor beta chain was documented in a study of blood T cell repertoires in COVID-19. Background on the study: Sites in the United States, Italy and Spain provided acute and convalescent COVID-19 samples. The analysed material was cDNA or gDNA that came from T cells, B-cell-depleted T cells, or PBMCs.

The CDR3 is made up of 15 amino acids. V dropped 2 bases and J dropped 2; count of bases not matched to a gene: 6. From germline, CDR1 is SGHNT and CDR2 YYREEE (reference sequence). Methods used by the authors: Cell counts per sample came from amplifying reference gene primers. The method was immunoSEQ multiplex PCR; TCRdb's version includes in-frame clones alone and lacks a portion of them. V, J and clone size are those of that table, while D and trimming were read from the DNA. The sample yields about 270,000 clones, 70% to 90% seen once. The rearrangement uses TRBV5-4 and TRBJ2-7, with 8 bases aligning to TRBD2. The TCR sequence derives from a woman between 50 and 59 years old with acute or convalescent COVID-19. Sequenced: peripheral blood. The DNA for the CDR3 is TGTGCCAGCAGCTTACCGGGACTAGATACCTACGAGCAGTACTTC. Translation: CASSLPGLDTYEQYF.